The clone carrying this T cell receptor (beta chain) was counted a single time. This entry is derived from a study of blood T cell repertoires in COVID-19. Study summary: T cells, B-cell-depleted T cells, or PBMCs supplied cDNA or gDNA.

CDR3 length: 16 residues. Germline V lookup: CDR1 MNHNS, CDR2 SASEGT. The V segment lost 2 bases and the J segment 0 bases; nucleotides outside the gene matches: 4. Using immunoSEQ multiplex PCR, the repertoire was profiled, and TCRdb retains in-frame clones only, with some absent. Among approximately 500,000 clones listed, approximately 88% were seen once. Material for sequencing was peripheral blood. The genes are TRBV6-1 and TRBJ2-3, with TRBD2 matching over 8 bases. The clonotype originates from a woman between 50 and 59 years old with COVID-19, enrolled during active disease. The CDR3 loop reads CASSERVAGSTDTQYF. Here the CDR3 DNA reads TGTGCCAGCAGTGAACGGGTAGCGGGGAGCACAGATACGCAGTATTTT.